These 22 T cell receptor beta chains were all obtained from the same sample, sequenced in a study of T-cell reconstitution after alpha-beta-depleted transplantation in children. TCRbeta library construction was performed incorporating unique molecular identifiers. MiXCR was run by TCRdb on the PCR reads, yielding one entry per CDR3 protein. The table lists about 290,000 distinct CDR3 sequences, 10% of them singletons, with 7.5% in the top ten. The starting material was PBMCs, obtained before TCRalphabeta/CD19-depleted stem cell transplant. These receptors all stem from a boy younger than two with acute myeloid leukemia, due to receive a stem cell transplant.

This clonotype came up many times. The chain combines TRBV4-3 with TRBJ2-1; 9 positions agree with TRBD1. Germline CDR1 LGHNA, CDR2 YSLEER. This CDR3 comprises 20 residues. With 0 bases clipped from V and 4 bases from J, the junction kept 16 bases outside the gene matches. CDR3 residues: CASSQDHPATRDREYNEQFF. The CDR3 DNA is TGCGCCAGCAGCCAAGATCACCCTGCAACCCGGGACAGGGAGTACAATGAGCAGTTCTTC.

This clonotype has only a few counts. The gene calls are TRBV28 and TRBJ1-5; 11 bases are a match to TRBD1. Germline CDR1 MDHEN, CDR2 SYDVKM. This CDR3 comprises 15 residues. The J segment lost 3 bases and the V segment lost 8 bases, leaving 6 bases of the junction unmatched. The CDR3 spells CASRGTGGFNQPQHF. The CDR3, as DNA: TGTGCCAGCCGCGGGACAGGGGGTTTCAATCAGCCCCAGCATTTT.

The chain joins TRBV6-1 to TRBJ1-2; 7 bases map to TRBD1. This CDR3 is built from 15 residues. Trimming at V came to 11 bases and at J to 8 bases, leaving 20 bases not matched to a gene. CDR1 is MNHNS and CDR2 is SASEGT in the germline V gene. The CDR3 spells CAALRPLIEGAGYTF. The CDR3 DNA follows: TGTGCCGCACTACGCCCGTTGATTGAGGGGGCGGGCTACACCTTC.

The V call is TRBV18, the J call TRBJ2-1; D remains ambiguous. V lost 4 bases and J lost 7, with 8 bases in between. The CDR3 loop spans 12 amino acids. Germline V gene sequence: CDR1 KGHSH, CDR2 LQKENI. The CDR3: CASSRATNEQFF. The DNA of the CDR3 is TGTGCCAGCTCACGAGCGACTAATGAGCAGTTCTTC.

This clonotype was recorded many times. This chain links TRBV5-4 with TRBJ2-5; D is undetermined. Germline CDR1 reads SGHNT; CDR2 reads YYREEE (reference sequence). The CDR3 loop spans 18 amino acids. V lost 0 bases and J lost 4, with 22 bases in between. The chain's CDR3 is CASSLGVGRRTGGETQYF. The DNA for the CDR3 is TGTGCCAGCAGCTTGGGAGTTGGGCGAAGGACCGGCGGAGAGACCCAGTACTTC.

This clonotype has a count of ten or more. The gene calls are TRBV4-2 and TRBJ2-1, with D possibly TRBD1 on 6 matching bases. The CDR3 contains 14 residues. Germline CDR1 reads LGHNA; CDR2 reads YNFKEQ. V was pared by 0 bases and J by 9 bases, with 12 bases between. DNA for the CDR3: TGTGCCAGCAGCCAAGAGGGTCTAGGGGGTGAGCAGTTCTTC. Amino acid sequence: CASSQEGLGGEQFF.

V gene TRBV28 combines with J gene TRBJ1-5; D remains ambiguous. This CDR3 region has 13 residues. Germline loops: CDR1 MDHEN, CDR2 SYDVKM. V was pared by 6 bases and J by 6 bases, with 12 bases between. CDR3: CASRRVESQPQHF. The CDR3 nucleotides are TGTGCCAGCAGGAGGGTCGAGAGTCAGCCCCAGCATTTT.

This clonotype was recorded many times. The chain combines TRBV18 with TRBJ2-7, with D possibly being TRBD1 (6 bases). Germline V gives CDR1 KGHSH, CDR2 LQKENI. The V end lost 2 bases, the J end lost 7 bases, and 15 bases lay between the germline ends. The CDR3 runs to 14 residues. The DNA for the CDR3 is TGTGCCAGCTCACCAGATGCAGGGGTAAGGGAGCAGTACTTC. As protein: CASSPDAGVREQYF.

The table lists this clonotype with many counts. The chain employs TRBV25-1 and TRBJ2-2, with TRBD2 as a possible D gene (6 bases). The CDR3 spans 15 residues. Trimming took 2 bases from V and 4 from J, leaving 11 bases between them. Germline values: CDR1 MGHDK, CDR2 SYGVNS. CDR3 nucleotides: TGTGCCAGCAGTGAAACGGGAGAGATCACCGGGGAGCTGTTTTTT. Its translation is CASSETGEITGELFF.

Ten or more counts support this clonotype. The chain is built from TRBV5-1 and TRBJ2-6, with 9 bases lining up with TRBD1. There are 18 residues in the CDR3. The V gene's germline CDR1 is SGHRS and CDR2 YFSETQ. Germline trimming cut 1 base from V and 4 bases from J; bases unmatched to any gene: 9. CDR3 nucleotides: TGCGCCAGCAGCTTGCCAAAGGGACAGGGCACAGGGGCCAACGTCCTGACTTTC. Protein sequence: CASSLPKGQGTGANVLTF.

Ten or more counts support this clonotype. The V call is TRBV11-2, the J call TRBJ2-7; 9 nucleotides line up with TRBD1. The germline CDR1 and CDR2 sequences are SGHAT and FQNNGV. The CDR3 loop spans 15 amino acids. V lost 3 bases, J lost 4 bases, and 7 bases stayed unmatched. The CDR3 DNA reads TGTGCCAGCAGCTTCCTCGCGACAGGGGGATACGAGCAGTACTTC. This translates into CASSFLATGGYEQYF.

This clonotype was seen a handful of times. The chain combines TRBV7-9 with TRBJ1-5, with no clear D. Trimming took 1 base from V and 5 from J, leaving 3 bases between them. Germline V gives CDR1 SEHNR, CDR2 FQNEAQ (reference sequence). This CDR3 has 12 residues. CDR3 sequence: CASSLDDQPQHF. The CDR3 DNA reads as TGTGCCAGCAGCTTAGACGATCAGCCCCAGCATTTT.

This clonotype occurred many times. The chain joins TRBV27 to TRBJ2-5; 9 positions match TRBD2. The V segment lost 6 bases and the J segment 3 bases; nucleotides outside the gene matches: 2. Germline V gene lookup returns CDR1 MNHEY and CDR2 SMNVEV (reference sequence). The CDR3 consists of 13 residues. CDR3 DNA sequence: TGTGCCAGCAGGATAGCGGGAGAAGAGACCCAGTACTTC. Translating it yields CASRIAGEETQYF.

This clonotype was seen many times. V gene TRBV27 combines with J gene TRBJ2-7; TRBD2 might be the D (5 bases). CDR3 size: 14 residues. Deletions cut 7 bases from V and 1 base from J, with 14 bases between. Germline V gives CDR1 MNHEY, CDR2 SMNVEV (reference sequence). The DNA for the CDR3 is TGTGCCAGCAAACTAGGGAGCGGTTCCTACGAGCAGTACTTC. Protein product: CASKLGSGSYEQYF.

This clonotype was seen many times. The genes are TRBV12-3 or TRBV12-4 and TRBJ2-3; D is unresolved. The CDR3 is 15 residues long. Trimming removed 2 bases at V and 0 bases at J, with 9 bases between. CDR3 DNA sequence: TGTGCCAGCAGTTTAAACGTCGGTAGCACAGATACGCAGTATTTT. Translation: CASSLNVGSTDTQYF.

This clonotype has a count of ten or more. The rearrangement joins TRBV12-3 or TRBV12-4 to TRBJ2-5; TRBD2 agrees at 8 bases. Trimming at V came to 2 bases and at J to 6 bases, leaving 2 bases not matched to a gene. The CDR3 runs 13 residues. CDR3 in amino acids: CASSLSGSQTQYF. Here the CDR3 DNA reads TGTGCCAGCAGTTTAAGCGGGAGTCAGACCCAGTACTTC.

This clonotype was counted at least ten times. This sequence joins TRBV7-2 and TRBJ2-3, with 10 bases lining up with TRBD2. V dropped 5 bases and J dropped 0; count of bases not matched to a gene: 5. The germline CDR1 and CDR2 sequences are SGHTA and FQGNSA. This CDR3 spans 16 amino acids. The CDR3 loop reads CASSPRLAGSTDTQYF. CDR3 nucleotide sequence: TGTGCCAGCAGCCCCCGACTAGCGGGTAGCACAGATACGCAGTATTTT.

This clonotype was found a few times. The chain recombines TRBV10-3 with TRBJ2-5; 9 nucleotides match TRBD2. This CDR3 spans 17 amino acids. The germline gives CDR1 ENHRY, CDR2 SYGVKD. With V trimmed by 0 bases and J by 0 bases, 5 bases remained unmatched. This CDR3 reads CAISESMLAGYQETQYF. In nucleotides, the CDR3 is TGTGCCATCAGTGAGTCGATGCTAGCGGGGTACCAAGAGACCCAGTACTTC.

The gene calls are TRBV11-2 and TRBJ2-7; 14 nucleotides agree with TRBD2. The junction had 9 bases not matched to a gene; V was cut back by 5 bases and J by 0 bases. CDR3 length: 18 amino acids. Germline V gene lookup returns CDR1 SGHAT and CDR2 FQNNGV. The CDR3 DNA reads as TGTGCCAGCAGCCTAACCGAGGGACTAGCGGGAGCCTCCTACGAGCAGTACTTC. This translates into CASSLTEGLAGASYEQYF.

This clonotype was recorded many times. The J gene is TRBJ2-1, the V gene TRBV20-1; tentatively, D is TRBD1 (6 bases). V lost 4 bases and J 6 bases, leaving 7 bases between the germline ends. This CDR3 is built from 11 residues. CDR1 is DFQATT, CDR2 SNEGSKA, per germline (reference sequence). The CDR3 here is CSANRVNEQFF. The CDR3 bases are TGCAGTGCTAACAGGGTCAATGAGCAGTTCTTC.

This clonotype has a count of ten or more. This sequence joins TRBV21-1 and TRBJ1-5; the listed D gene, TRBD1, was not tested against the DNA. TRBV21-1 represents a pseudogene. This CDR3 is 16 amino acids long. The CDR3 spells CASKQRRGSSNQPQHF. As DNA, the CDR3 is TGTGCCAGCAAACAGAGAAGGGGAAGTAGCAATCAGCCCCAGCATTTT.

At least ten counts were recorded for this clonotype. The chain combines TRBV6-1 with TRBJ1-1; D ambiguous. Germline CDR1 MNHNS, CDR2 SASEGT. Trimming stripped 6 bases from V and 7 bases from J, with 15 bases between. The CDR3 is 13 amino acids. CDR3 in DNA: TGTGCCAGCAGACCCCCGGCAGTCGGTGAAGCTTTCTTT. Its protein product is CASRPPAVGEAFF.